This TCR beta chain stems from a study of T cells after yellow fever vaccination. Study-level information: The authors prepared low-cell-number fractions using SMART-Seq v4 Ultra Low Input. Study-level findings and limits: The CD4 compartment and the CD8 compartment contained a small share of clonotypes in common. Clones that expanded after primary vaccination mostly reappeared after the booster (roughly 96% CD4, around 87% CD8).

This CDR3 has 15 amino acids. The V and J ends lost 2 bases and 7 bases, in that order; junction bases with no gene match: 5. CDR1 SGHRS and CDR2 YFSETQ come from the germline V gene. A universal primer site and UMIs were added as TCR cDNA was made by 5'RACE template switching. Via MiXCR, TCRdb re-called the 5' RACE reads, giving one row per CDR3 protein. The data contain hundreds of thousands of distinct CDR3 sequences, over 4% of them singletons. This clonotype has a count of ten or more. Antigen specificity is unknown. The sequenced sample was PBMCs, obtained 5 days after the yellow fever booster vaccination. The TCR was taken from a man between 18 and 35 years old who received the YFV17D yellow fever vaccine. The V call is TRBV5-1, the J call TRBJ2-2; TRBD2 matches at 10 bases. CDR3 in DNA: TGCGCCAGCAGCTTTTCCCTAGCGGGGGACGGGGAGCTGTTTTTT. Translation gives CASSFSLAGDGELFF.